This T cell receptor (beta chain) appears in the sequencing data of a study of early T cells in non-severe SARS-CoV-2 infection. The overall study: Whole-blood bulk RNA, unsorted, was sequenced, and chains were unpaired.

Germline CDR1 reads DFQATT; CDR2 reads SNEGSKA (reference sequence). With 1 base removed from V and 4 bases from J, the gap between germline ends came to 9 bases. The CDR3 runs 13 residues. TCRdb processed the 5' RACE reads anew with MiXCR; each CDR3 protein has one entry. The data show 100,000 to 130,000 distinct CDR3 sequences, around 10% seen once. Note on this clonotype: A much larger clone differs from this one at a single base, so this may be a read error.

This clonotype was obtained from an adult who was a healthcare worker with PCR-confirmed SARS-CoV-2 infection or an uninfected control (not recorded which). Sequencing was done on a sample of whole blood. V and J are TRBV20-1 and TRBJ2-3; D is ambiguous. CDR3 amino acids: CSARAQYSDTQYF. Written as DNA, the CDR3 is TGCAGTGCTAGAGCGCAATACTCAGATACGCAGTATTTT.